This T cell receptor beta chain appears in the sequencing data of a study of Graves' ophthalmopathy and Graves' hyperthyroidism. Study at large: Specimen type is peripheral blood, obtained at initial diagnosis before any treatment.

Among the exclusions were patients with other autoimmune diseases, uncontrolled infections, pregnancy or lactation. Findings and caveats of the study: Most expanded clonotypes from thyroid (those above 0.001 frequency) were also found in blood. Sensitivity reached about 70% and specificity roughly 72% when the model predicted ophthalmopathy progression.

From RNA, the CDR3 regions of TCR beta chains were amplified and sequenced. HTBI-primed first-round RT-PCR preceded second-round multiplex PCR. TCRdb reprocessed the multiplex PCR reads via MiXCR and lists one record per CDR3 protein. Among hundreds of thousands of distinct CDR3 sequences, under 25% were seen once, and the ten largest hold under 3%. Turning to this clonotype: Its target is not known.

Between the trimmed V and J ends, which lost 0 bases and 1 base, there was a span of 18 bases. The CDR3 is made up of 18 amino acids. Germline loops: CDR1 MNHEY, CDR2 SVGEGT. The specimen sequenced was peripheral blood. The sequence was obtained from a woman aged 18-29 years with stable Graves' hyperthyroidism. The chain carries TRBV6-2 or TRBV6-3 and TRBJ1-2; no clear D. This CDR3 reads CASSYSNGEGIDNYGYTF. CDR3 DNA: TGTGCCAGCAGTTACTCGAACGGGGAAGGTATTGATAACTATGGCTACACCTTC.